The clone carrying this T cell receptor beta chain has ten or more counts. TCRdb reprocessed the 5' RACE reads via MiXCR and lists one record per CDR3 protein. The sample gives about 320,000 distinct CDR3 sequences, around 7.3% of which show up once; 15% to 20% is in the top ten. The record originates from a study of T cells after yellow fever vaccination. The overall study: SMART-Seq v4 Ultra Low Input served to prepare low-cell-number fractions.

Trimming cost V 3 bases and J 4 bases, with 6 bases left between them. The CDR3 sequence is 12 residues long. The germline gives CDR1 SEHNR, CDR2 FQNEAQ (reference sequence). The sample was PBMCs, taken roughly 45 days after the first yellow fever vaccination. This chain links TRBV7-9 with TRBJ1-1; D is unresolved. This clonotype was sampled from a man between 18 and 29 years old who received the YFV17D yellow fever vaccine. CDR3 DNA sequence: TGTGCCAGCAGCTTCCTTATCACTGAAGCTTTCTTT. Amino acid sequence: CASSFLITEAFF.